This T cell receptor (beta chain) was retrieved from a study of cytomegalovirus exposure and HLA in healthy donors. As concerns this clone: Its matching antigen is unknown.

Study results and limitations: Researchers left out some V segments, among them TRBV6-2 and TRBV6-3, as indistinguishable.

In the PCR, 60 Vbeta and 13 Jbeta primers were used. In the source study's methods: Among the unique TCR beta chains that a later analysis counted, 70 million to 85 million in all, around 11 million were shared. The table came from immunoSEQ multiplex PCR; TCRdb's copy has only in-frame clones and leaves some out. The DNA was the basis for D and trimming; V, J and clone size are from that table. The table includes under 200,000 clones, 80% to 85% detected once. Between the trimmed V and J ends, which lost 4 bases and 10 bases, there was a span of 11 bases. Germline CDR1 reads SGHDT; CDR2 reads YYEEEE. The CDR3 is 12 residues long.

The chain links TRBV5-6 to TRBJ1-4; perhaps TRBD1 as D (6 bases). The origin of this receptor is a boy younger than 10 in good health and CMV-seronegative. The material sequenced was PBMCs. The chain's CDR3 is CASSLQGLKLFF. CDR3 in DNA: TGTGCCAGCAGCCTTCAGGGGTTAAAACTGTTTTTT.